This entry lists 22 T cell receptor beta chains sequenced from one sample in a study of blood T cell repertoires in COVID-19 (dated by TCRdb to about 2020). Preparation of the library involved the immunoSEQ multiplex PCR assay. Sourced from immuneACCESS, this table was stored by TCRdb with only in-frame sequences that have V and J called. A share of the clones is absent; for the studies checked, an unresolved V gene accounts for under half, and the remainder has no known explanation. The sample profile shows 99,000 or so clones; more than 70% of them were found once. The ten largest clones take up over 10% of the sample. Source material: peripheral blood. All receptors come from a woman between 55 and 75 years old in a cohort sampled during active or convalescent COVID-19.

On this clone: The germline gene is not matched at one end of the junction; a read error may be the cause. The V and J genes are TRBV30 and TRBJ2-4; TRBD1 is a possible D gene (7 bases). The CDR3 spans 11 residues. Germline loops: CDR1 GTSNPN, CDR2 SVGIG (reference sequence). CDR3 sequence (DNA): TGTGCCTGGAGTGTAGGAGGGGGCGAGCACTTC. It translates to CAWSVGGGEHF.

The J gene is TRBJ2-5, the V gene TRBV10-3; a possible D gene is TRBD2 (5 bases). The length of the CDR3 is 14 residues. With 6 bases removed from V and 8 bases from J, the gap between germline ends came to 19 bases. In germline, CDR1 is ENHRY, CDR2 SYGVKD. This CDR3 reads CAISDARGPETQYF. CDR3 in DNA: TGTGCCATCAGCGACGCCCGGGGTCCGGAAACCCAGTACTTC.

This clone was picked up a small number of times. The V and J genes are TRBV30 and TRBJ1-1; 8 bases map to TRBD1. This CDR3 is 14 amino acids long. Germline trimming cut 2 bases from V and 6 bases from J; bases unmatched to any gene: 8. Germline values: CDR1 GTSNPN, CDR2 SVGIG (reference sequence). The CDR3 protein is CAWSSMTGAAEAFF. CDR3 coding DNA: TGTGCCTGGAGTTCGATGACAGGGGCGGCTGAAGCTTTCTTT.

This chain uses TRBV10-3 with TRBJ2-7; D is undetermined. Germline CDR1 and CDR2: ENHRY and SYGVKD. V shed 4 bases and J shed 0 bases, with 13 bases lying between them. The length of the CDR3 is 15 residues. CDR3 sequence reads: CAISAGPRSSYEQYF. The CDR3 DNA reads as TGTGCCATCAGTGCTGGGCCGAGAAGCTCCTACGAGCAGTACTTC.

As concerns this clone: Sequence at one end of the junction differs from germline and may be a read error. The V and J genes are TRBV4-2 and TRBJ2-4, with 8 bases lining up with TRBD1. The V gene's germline CDR1 is LGHNA and CDR2 YNFKEQ. CDR3 length: 16 amino acids. The CDR3 spells CVSSQETDRGKNIQYF. DNA for the CDR3: TGTGTCAGCAGCCAAGAAACAGACAGGGGCAAAAACATTCAGTACTTC.

The chain has TRBV27 and TRBJ2-7; 8 bases map to TRBD2. The J segment lost 0 bases and the V segment lost 3 bases, leaving 10 bases of the junction unmatched. Germline V lookup: CDR1 MNHEY, CDR2 SMNVEV (reference sequence). The CDR3 consists of 17 residues. In DNA form, the CDR3 reads TGTGCCAGCAGTTTTGGCCTAGCGGGTGATATCTCCTACGAGCAGTACTTC. This sequence encodes CASSFGLAGDISYEQYF.

This rearrangement joins TRBV11-2 to TRBJ1-5; D is possibly TRBD1 (5 bases). The CDR3 runs 15 residues. The V gene's germline CDR1 is SGHAT and CDR2 FQNNGV. V lost 5 bases and J 5 bases, leaving 16 bases between the germline ends. Written as DNA, the CDR3 is TGTGCCAGCAGCAGGACCGGGGGGTCGGATCAGCCCCAGCATTTT. Amino acids: CASSRTGGSDQPQHF.

The sample holds one count of this clone. This chain connects TRBV19 to TRBJ2-7; 7 nucleotides match TRBD1. Germline lookup yields CDR1 LNHDA and CDR2 SQIVND (reference sequence). V lost 1 base to trimming and J lost 2 bases; unmatched junction nucleotides: 8. This CDR3 is built from 16 residues. The CDR3 loop reads CASSIAGTALTYEQYF. The CDR3 bases are TGTGCCAGTAGTATAGCCGGGACAGCTCTTACCTACGAGCAGTACTTC.

The J gene is TRBJ1-5, the V gene TRBV19; D perhaps matches TRBD1 (5 bases). Between the trimmed V and J ends, which lost 4 bases and 3 bases, there was a span of 10 bases. Germline lookup yields CDR1 LNHDA and CDR2 SQIVND (reference sequence). The CDR3 is made up of 14 amino acids. The CDR3 nucleotides are TGTGCCAGTAGTACAGGGCTTAACAATCAGCCCCAGCATTTT. Protein sequence: CASSTGLNNQPQHF.

The chain combines TRBV28 with TRBJ1-4; a weak D match, TRBD1 (6 bases). V lost 2 bases to trimming and J lost 7 bases, with 14 bases between them. Germline lookup yields CDR1 MDHEN and CDR2 SYDVKM. The CDR3 spans 15 residues. This chain's CDR3 is CASSLLRGGGEKLFF. CDR3 nucleotides: TGTGCCAGCAGTTTACTCAGGGGTGGGGGTGAAAAACTGTTTTTT.

V gene TRBV5-1 combines with J gene TRBJ2-7; D is possibly TRBD1 (6 bases). Trimming took 3 bases from V and 2 from J, leaving 24 bases between them. This CDR3 comprises 18 residues. Per germline, CDR1 SGHRS and CDR2 YFSETQ. This chain's CDR3 is CASSSSGEGSPPTYEQYF. CDR3 bases: TGCGCCAGCAGCTCCTCAGGGGAAGGATCCCCCCCCACCTACGAGCAGTACTTC. The variable domain in full, with the rest retrieved from reference TRBV5-1 and TRBJ2-7, is KAGVTQTPRYLIKTRGQQVTLSCSPISGHRSVSWYQQTPGQGLQFLFEYFSETQRNKGNFPGRFSGRQFSNSRSEMNVSTLELGDSALYLCASSSSGEGSPPTYEQYFGPGTRLTVT.

This chain joins TRBV4-1 and TRBJ1-1; tentative D call: TRBD1 (5 bases). The V gene's germline CDR1 is MGHRA and CDR2 YSYEKL. Trimming removed 0 bases at V and 4 bases at J, with 12 bases between. The CDR3 spans 15 residues. The CDR3 sequence: CASSQEQTVGTEAFF. CDR3 bases: TGCGCCAGCAGCCAAGAGCAGACAGTCGGCACTGAAGCTTTCTTT.

The chain combines TRBV11-3 with TRBJ1-1; no reliable D call. Trimming shortened V by 1 base and J by 6 bases, and 9 bases separated the two germline ends. The CDR3 runs to 13 residues. CDR1 and CDR2 from the germline V gene are SGHNT and YENEEA. Written as DNA, the CDR3 is TGTGCCAGCAGCTTAGGTCGGGATTCTGAAGCTTTCTTT. As protein: CASSLGRDSEAFF.

V and J are TRBV13 and TRBJ2-7, with 10 positions matching TRBD1. This CDR3 has 15 amino acids. Germline assignment: CDR1 PRHDT and CDR2 FYEKMQ (reference sequence). V shed 5 bases and J 6 bases; nucleotides not matched to a gene: 10. The CDR3 nucleotides read TGTGCCAGCAGCCCCTACGGACAGGGGGAACCCGAGCAGTACTTC. Translation gives CASSPYGQGEPEQYF. Full variable domain (missing parts from reference TRBV13 and TRBJ2-7): AAGVIQSPRHLIKEKRETATLKCYPIPRHDTVYWYQQGPGQDPQFLISFYEKMQSDKGSIPDRFSAQQFSDYHSELNMSSLELGDSALYFCASSPYGQGEPEQYFGPGTRLTVT.

This clone was recorded once. V is TRBV6-6 and J is TRBJ2-1, with TRBD2 identical over 7 bases. Germline V gene sequence: CDR1 MNHNY, CDR2 SVGAGI (reference sequence). This CDR3 is 16 amino acids long. The V and J ends lost 5 bases and 4 bases, in that order; junction bases with no gene match: 11. This chain's CDR3 is CASSGMGSGEYNEQFF. The CDR3 DNA sequence: TGTGCCAGCAGTGGCATGGGGAGCGGGGAGTACAATGAGCAGTTCTTC.

Many counts were recorded for this clone. This rearrangement joins TRBV7-9 to TRBJ1-2; 8 bases align to TRBD1. Germline-derived CDR1 and CDR2 are SEHNR and FQNEAQ (reference sequence). V dropped 1 base and J dropped 4; count of bases not matched to a gene: 11. The CDR3 consists of 17 residues. The CDR3 DNA is TGTGCCAGCAGCTTAGAGGGGGCCAGGGGGCTACTCTATGGCTACACCTTC. Its protein product is CASSLEGARGLLYGYTF. Variable domain in full (rest from reference TRBV7-9 and TRBJ1-2): DTGVSQNPRHKITKRGQNVTFRCDPISEHNRLYWYRQTLGQGPEFLTYFQNEAQLEKSRLLSDRFSAERPKGSFSTLEIQRTEQGDSAMYLCASSLEGARGLLYGYTFGSGTRLTVV.

This chain joins TRBV5-1 and TRBJ2-2; D not certain. V was trimmed by 2 bases and J by 1 base, leaving 12 bases between them. This CDR3 is built from 16 residues. Germline-derived CDR1 and CDR2 are SGHRS and YFSETQ. CDR3: CASSFGPLGNTGELFF. CDR3 sequence (DNA): TGCGCCAGCAGCTTTGGGCCTCTCGGGAACACCGGGGAGCTGTTTTTT.

The rearrangement uses TRBV10-2 and TRBJ1-2; possible D gene TRBD1, 5 bases. V was clipped by 2 bases and J by 4 bases, with 8 bases between them. The CDR3 is 13 residues long. Germline CDR1 and CDR2: WSHSY and SAAADI. CDR3 nucleotides: TGCGCCAGCAGTGAGACAGGCCCCTATGGCTACACCTTC. Protein: CASSETGPYGYTF.

This clone was observed a single time. V is TRBV12-3 or TRBV12-4 and J is TRBJ1-5; the D gene is possibly TRBD1 (5 bases). Trimming removed 2 bases from V and 15 bases from J, with 17 bases in between. The CDR3 contains 13 residues. CDR3 sequence reads: CASSLNTVDSPHF. In DNA form, the CDR3 reads TGTGCCAGCAGTTTAAACACGGTCGACAGCCCGCATTTT.

The rearrangement uses TRBV2 and TRBJ1-5, with TRBD1 identical over 9 bases. Germline CDR1 reads SNHLY; CDR2 reads FYNNEI. The V and J ends lost 6 bases and 6 bases, in that order; junction bases with no gene match: 9. The CDR3 totals 15 residues. CDR3 region: CASSGTGLAAQPQHF. CDR3 sequence (DNA): TGTGCCAGCAGCGGGACAGGGCTCGCTGCTCAGCCCCAGCATTTT.

The chain employs TRBV19 and TRBJ2-3; a possible D gene is TRBD2 (6 bases). This CDR3 region has 15 residues. V shed 5 bases and J shed 2 bases, with 14 bases lying between them. CDR1 and CDR2 from the germline V gene are LNHDA and SQIVND (reference sequence). CDR3 nucleotide sequence: TGTGCCAGTAGTCAGAGGAGGGGATCCACAGATACGCAGTATTTT. Amino acids: CASSQRRGSTDTQYF.

The chain joins TRBV7-3 to TRBJ2-3; 8 nucleotides agree with TRBD2. The CDR3 loop spans 17 amino acids. Looked up from germline, CDR1 is SGHTA and CDR2 is FQGTGA. J lost 3 bases, V lost 5 bases, and 13 bases had no gene match. The CDR3 region has the DNA TGTGCCAGCAGCCCAAGATCCGGGAGGGTTCAAACAGATACGCAGTATTTT. Amino acids: CASSPRSGRVQTDTQYF.